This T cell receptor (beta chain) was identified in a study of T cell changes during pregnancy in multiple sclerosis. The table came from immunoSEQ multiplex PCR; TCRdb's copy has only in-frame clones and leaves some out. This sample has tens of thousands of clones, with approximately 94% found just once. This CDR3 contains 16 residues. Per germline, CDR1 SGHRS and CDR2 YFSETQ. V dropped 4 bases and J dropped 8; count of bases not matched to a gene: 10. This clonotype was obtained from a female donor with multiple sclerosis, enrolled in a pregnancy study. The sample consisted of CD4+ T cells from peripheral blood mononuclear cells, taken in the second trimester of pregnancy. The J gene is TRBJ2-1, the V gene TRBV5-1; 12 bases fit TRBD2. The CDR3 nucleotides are TGCGCCAGCAGCGAGGGACTAGCGGGCGTCACGGATGAGCAGTTCTTC. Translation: CASSEGLAGVTDEQFF.